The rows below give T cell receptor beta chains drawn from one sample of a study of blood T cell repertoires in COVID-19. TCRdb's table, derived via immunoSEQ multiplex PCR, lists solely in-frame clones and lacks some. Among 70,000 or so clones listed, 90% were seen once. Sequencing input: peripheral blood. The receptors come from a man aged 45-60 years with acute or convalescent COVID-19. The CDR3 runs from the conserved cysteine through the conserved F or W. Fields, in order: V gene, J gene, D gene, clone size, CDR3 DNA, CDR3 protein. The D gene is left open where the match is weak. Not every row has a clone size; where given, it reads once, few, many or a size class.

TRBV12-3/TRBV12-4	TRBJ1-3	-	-	TGTGCCAGCAGTTTGCGGGAGGGAAACACCATATATTTT	CASSLREGNTIYF
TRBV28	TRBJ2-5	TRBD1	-	TGTGCCAGCAGTTCCATGGACAGGGTTCCCCAAGAGACCCAGTACTTC	CASSSMDRVPQETQYF
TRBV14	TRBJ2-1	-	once	TGTGCCAGCAGCCAAGCTCCTAGATACAATGAGCAGTTCTTC	CASSQAPRYNEQFF
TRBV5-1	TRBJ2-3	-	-	TGCGCCAGCAGCTTCTCTAGCGGAGGGGGGGCAGATACGCAGTATTTT	CASSFSSGGGADTQYF
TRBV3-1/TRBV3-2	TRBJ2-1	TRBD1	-	TGTGCCAGCAGCCGCCTTAGTGACAGGGCTAATGAGCAGTTCTTC	CASSRLSDRANEQFF
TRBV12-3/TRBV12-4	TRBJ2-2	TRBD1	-	TGTGCCAGCACCACAGGGGCCGGGGAGCTGTTTTTT	CASTTGAGELFF
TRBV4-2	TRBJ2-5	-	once	TGTGCCAGCAGCCAAGATACCGCGGCGGGGGCGGGGACCCAGTACTTC	CASSQDTAAGAGTQYF
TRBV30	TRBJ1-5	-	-	TGTGCCTGGAGTCCCGACCCCGGGAGATATCAGCCCCAGCATTTT	CAWSPDPGRYQPQHF
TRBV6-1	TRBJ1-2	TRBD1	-	TGTGCCAGCAGTGAATCCGGACAGGGGGCAGGAGGCTACACCTTC	CASSESGQGAGGYTF
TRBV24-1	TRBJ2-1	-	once	TGTGCCACCAGTGTCGGTGCCGATTACAATGAGCAGTTCTTC	CATSVGADYNEQFF
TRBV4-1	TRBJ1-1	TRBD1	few	TGCGCCAGCAGCCAAGTCAGGGGGCTTGATGAAGCTTTCTTT	CASSQVRGLDEAFF
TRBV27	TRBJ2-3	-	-	TGTGCCAGCAGTTCCACCAGGGGCCTAGCTCTCGGCACAGATACGCAGTATTTT	CASSSTRGLALGTDTQYF
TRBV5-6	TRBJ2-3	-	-	TGTGCCAGCAGCTTGGCGGGGTTTGGCACAGATACGCAGTATTTT	CASSLAGFGTDTQYF
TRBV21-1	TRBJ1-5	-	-	TGTGCCAGCAGCACATGGGAGGTGCCCGGGACAGGGGGCAATCAGCCCCAGCATTTT	CASSTWEVPGTGGNQPQHF
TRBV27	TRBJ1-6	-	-	TGTGCCAGCAGCGGGTTCCCGTCCCGTTCACCCCTCCACTTT	CASSGFPSRSPLHF
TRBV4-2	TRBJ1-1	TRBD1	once	TGTGCCAGCAGCCCCTCGGGGACAGGGGTTACTGAAGCTTTCTTT	CASSPSGTGVTEAFF
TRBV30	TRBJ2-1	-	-	TGTGCCTGGAGTGTACGGGGAACATACAATGAGCAGTTCTTC	CAWSVRGTYNEQFF
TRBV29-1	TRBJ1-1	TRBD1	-	TGCAGCGTTTCCCAGGGGGAGGTAGCTTTCTTT	CSVSQGEVAFF
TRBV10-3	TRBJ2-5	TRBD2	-	TGTGCCATCAGCGAAGAACCCGGGACTAGACAAGAGACCCAGTACTTC	CAISEEPGTRQETQYF
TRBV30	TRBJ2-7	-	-	TGTGCCTGGAGTCTAGGCAGCTACGAGCAGTACTTC	CAWSLGSYEQYF
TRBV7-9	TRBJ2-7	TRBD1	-	TGTGCCAGCAGCTCCGGGACAGGGCCTACCTACGAGCAGTACTTC	CASSSGTGPTYEQYF
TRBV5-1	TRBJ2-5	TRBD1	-	TGCGCCAGCAGCTCCGGGACAGTGCAAGAGACCCAGTACTTC	CASSSGTVQETQYF
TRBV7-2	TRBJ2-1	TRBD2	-	TGTGCCAGCAGCTCGGGACTAGCGGGGTACAATGAGCAGTTCTTC	CASSSGLAGYNEQFF